These 25 T cell receptor beta chains were all obtained from the same sample, sequenced in a study of vaccination and CD4 T cells after COVID-19. Cultured CD4+ T-cell DNA underwent Oncomine TCR Beta short-read sequencing. TCRdb fed the PCR reads into MiXCR, producing one record per CDR3 protein. The profile covers more than 15,000 distinct CDR3 sequences, with around 74% appearing a single time and approximately 17% taken by the ten largest. These receptors are not linked to any known antigen. The treatment is: roughly 10-day PBMC culture with coronavirus spike peptide pools or control peptides (ViraFEST assay). Sequencing was done on a sample of CD4+ T cells from blood, cultured in vitro. These receptors all come from a human donor who had recovered from COVID-19.

The chain carries TRBV20-1 and TRBJ1-5; maybe TRBD1 (5 bases). The CDR3 runs to 13 residues. V lost 3 bases to trimming and J lost 5 bases, with 11 bases between them. Per germline, CDR1 DFQATT and CDR2 SNEGSKA (reference sequence). In DNA form, the CDR3 reads TGCAGTGCTAGGGTGGGGGTTTATCAGCCCCAGCATTTT. Amino acids: CSARVGVYQPQHF.

V and J are TRBV19 and TRBJ2-3, with 11 bases fitting TRBD2. The CDR3 has 15 amino acids. Trimming cost V 3 bases and J 7 bases; bases outside gene matches: 6. Germline V CDR1 and CDR2: LNHDA, SQIVND (reference sequence). The CDR3 DNA reads as TGTGCCAGTAGTATCCCGGGACTAGCGGCTTATACGCAGTATTTT. The encoded protein is CASSIPGLAAYTQYF.

This chain connects TRBV6-1 to TRBJ2-2; D ambiguous. Germline V gene lookup returns CDR1 MNHNS and CDR2 SASEGT. The V gene lost 3 bases and the J gene lost 1 base, with 6 bases spanning the gap. The CDR3 has 14 amino acids. The CDR3 sequence is CASSDRQNTGELFF. Here the CDR3 DNA reads TGTGCCAGCAGTGACCGACAGAACACCGGGGAGCTGTTTTTT.

This chain connects TRBV7-9 to TRBJ2-3, with D tentatively TRBD2 (7 bases). Trimming removed 1 base at V and 7 bases at J, with 12 bases between. This CDR3 spans 14 amino acids. Germline V gene sequence: CDR1 SEHNR, CDR2 FQNEAQ (reference sequence). CDR3: CASSLGGGGNTQYF. In DNA, the CDR3 is TGTGCCAGCAGCTTAGGCGGGGGCGGGAATACGCAGTATTTT.

This rearrangement joins TRBV20-1 to TRBJ2-7; 8 nucleotides match TRBD1. The V gene's germline CDR1 is DFQATT and CDR2 SNEGSKA (reference sequence). Unmatched junction bases numbered 3, after V lost 3 bases and J lost 2 bases. The CDR3 covers 13 residues. In DNA, the CDR3 is TGCAGTGCTAGGGACAGGGTACCCTACGAGCAGTACTTC. The encoded protein is CSARDRVPYEQYF.

Only one count was recorded for this clonotype. The chain is built from TRBV25-1 and TRBJ2-7; D unresolved. V lost 4 bases to trimming and J lost 0 bases, with 10 bases between them. This CDR3 comprises 14 residues. Germline-derived CDR1 and CDR2 are MGHDK and SYGVNS. The CDR3 sequence is CASSGRPGSYEQYF. DNA for the CDR3: TGTGCCAGCAGTGGGCGACCGGGCTCCTACGAGCAGTACTTC.

V and J are TRBV27 and TRBJ1-2; 8 bases line up with TRBD1. With V trimmed by 10 bases and J by 8 bases, 12 bases remained unmatched. The CDR3 spans 13 residues. Looked up from germline, CDR1 is MNHEY and CDR2 is SMNVEV (reference sequence). CDR3 protein: CATRTGGIRGYTF. The CDR3, as DNA: TGTGCCACCCGAACAGGGGGTATAAGGGGCTACACCTTC.

This chain uses TRBV11-1 with TRBJ2-3; no reliable D call. This CDR3 has 15 amino acids. Trimming removed 2 bases at V and 0 bases at J, with 9 bases between. Germline CDR1 and CDR2: SGHAT and FQDESV (reference sequence). The CDR3 nucleotides are TGTGCCAGCAGCTTAACAGACACTAGCACAGATACGCAGTATTTT. Protein product: CASSLTDTSTDTQYF.

J is TRBJ2-5 and V is TRBV7-6; D possibly corresponds to TRBD2 (5 bases). From germline, CDR1 is SGHVS and CDR2 FNYEAQ. This CDR3 is built from 14 residues. Trimming pared 7 bases from V and 2 bases from J, leaving 14 bases between. The CDR3, as DNA: TGTGCCAGCACCCCTTTACGGGGACAAGAGACCCAGTACTTC. It is translated as CASTPLRGQETQYF.

The chain links TRBV20-1 to TRBJ2-3, with 14 nucleotides matching TRBD2. The V segment lost 4 bases and the J segment 8 bases; nucleotides outside the gene matches: 11. CDR1 and CDR2 from the germline V gene are DFQATT and SNEGSKA (reference sequence). The CDR3 totals 16 residues. For the CDR3, the DNA is TGCAGTGCTAAGGGGACTAGCGGGAGCGGTCCCGCTACGCAGTATTTT. Translated, it gives CSAKGTSGSGPATQYF.

There are a few counts of this clonotype. The rearrangement joins TRBV6-1 to TRBJ1-2, with D possibly being TRBD1 (6 bases). Germline V gene lookup returns CDR1 MNHNS and CDR2 SASEGT. The germline V and J ends were trimmed by 4 bases and 2 bases, with 14 bases remaining between them. The CDR3 contains 15 residues. The CDR3 DNA follows: TGTGCCAGCAGTGCCCCGAGGGGGGGAAACTATGGCTACACCTTC. This translates into CASSAPRGGNYGYTF.

The V and J genes are TRBV6-4 and TRBJ2-1; D perhaps matches TRBD2 (6 bases). The CDR3 runs to 15 residues. Trimming stripped 3 bases from V and 0 bases from J, with 9 bases between. Germline CDR1 MRHNA, CDR2 SNTAGT. The CDR3 loop is CASSDAGSSYNEQFF. The CDR3 DNA reads as TGTGCCAGCAGTGATGCGGGGAGCTCCTACAATGAGCAGTTCTTC.

The CDR3 loop is CSVVPNGAGVPDTQYF. CDR3 nucleotides: TGCAGCGTTGTTCCCAACGGGGCGGGAGTACCAGATACGCAGTATTTT. This chain links TRBV29-1 with TRBJ2-3, with 7 nucleotides matching TRBD2. This CDR3 comprises 16 residues. V trimming: 4 bases; J trimming: 4 bases; junction bases outside the gene matches: 14. Germline V CDR1 and CDR2: SQVTM, ANQGSEA.

V is TRBV6-2 or TRBV6-3 and J is TRBJ2-7; perhaps D is TRBD1 or TRBD2 (5 bases each). V lost 6 bases, J lost 0 bases, and 21 bases lay in between. Germline lookup yields CDR1 MNHEY and CDR2 SVGEGT. The CDR3 totals 17 residues. The CDR3 loop reads CASRPLRFEGSSYEQYF. In DNA, the CDR3 is TGTGCCAGCAGACCCCTTCGCTTTGAGGGGAGCTCCTACGAGCAGTACTTC.

The V and J genes are TRBV15 and TRBJ2-6; D ambiguous. The germline CDR1 and CDR2 sequences are LNHNV and YYDKDF (reference sequence). The V gene lost 1 base and the J gene lost 0 bases, with 16 bases spanning the gap. The CDR3 sequence is 19 residues long. The CDR3 DNA reads TGTGCCACCAGCAGAGTTCTCAGCGTGGATAGCTCTGGGGCCAACGTCCTGACTTTC. Translated: CATSRVLSVDSSGANVLTF.

The chain joins TRBV12-3 or TRBV12-4 to TRBJ1-5; 7 bases match TRBD1. J lost 6 bases, V lost 1 base, and 6 bases had no gene match. The CDR3 covers 15 residues. This CDR3 is CASSLEGARGQPQHF. CDR3 nucleotide sequence: TGTGCCAGCAGTTTAGAGGGGGCGCGGGGTCAGCCCCAGCATTTT.

To note about this clonotype: Germline is not matched at one junction end, which may reflect a read error. The chain is built from TRBV30 and TRBJ2-7; TRBD1 or TRBD2 may be the D gene (6 bases each). The germline V gene encodes CDR1 GTSNPN and CDR2 SVGIG (reference sequence). The CDR3 is 11 residues long. CDR3 region: CAWSWGAQRSF. In DNA form, the CDR3 reads TGTGCCTGGAGTTGGGGGGCGCAAAGATCCTTC.

V is TRBV7-2 and J is TRBJ2-7; 10 bases fit TRBD2. There are 19 residues in the CDR3. Germline V gives CDR1 SGHTA, CDR2 FQGNSA. The J segment lost 1 base and the V segment lost 3 bases, leaving 15 bases of the junction unmatched. The CDR3: CASSFFRTSGGVASYEQYF. CDR3 in DNA: TGTGCCAGCAGCTTCTTCCGGACTAGCGGTGGGGTAGCATCCTACGAGCAGTACTTC.

This clonotype came up a few times. The V call is TRBV20-1, the J call TRBJ1-3, with D possibly being TRBD1 (5 bases). The CDR3 spans 13 residues. Germline CDR1 and CDR2: DFQATT and SNEGSKA (reference sequence). V lost 5 bases to trimming and J lost 4 bases, with 12 bases between them. The CDR3, as DNA: TGCAGTGCTCACGGGACGGCCGGAAACACCATATATTTT. This translates into CSAHGTAGNTIYF.

The chain has TRBV30 and TRBJ1-6, with D unresolved. Germline V gives CDR1 GTSNPN, CDR2 SVGIG (reference sequence). The CDR3 loop spans 15 amino acids. V was trimmed by 3 bases and J by 1 base, leaving 10 bases between them. CDR3 sequence: CAWSYGESYNSPLHF. The CDR3 DNA follows: TGTGCCTGGAGCTACGGGGAATCCTATAATTCACCCCTCCACTTT.

DNA for the CDR3: TGCAGTGCTGTAAATAAGAAGCGGAGGGACACAGATACGCAGTATTTT. It codes for CSAVNKKRRDTDTQYF. The chain carries TRBV20-1 and TRBJ2-3, with TRBD2 as a possible D gene (6 bases). With 5 bases removed from V and 2 bases from J, the gap between germline ends came to 20 bases. This CDR3 region has 16 residues. The V gene's germline CDR1 is DFQATT and CDR2 SNEGSKA (reference sequence).

V is TRBV11-2 and J is TRBJ1-5; D is unclear. This CDR3 comprises 15 residues. In germline, CDR1 is SGHAT, CDR2 FQNNGV. The V end was cut by 1 base, the J end by 0 bases, with 7 bases between. CDR3 residues: CASSLGSTSNQPQHF. In DNA form, the CDR3 reads TGTGCCAGCAGCTTAGGATCCACTAGCAATCAGCCCCAGCATTTT.

The chain joins TRBV27 to TRBJ1-6; D not resolved. V was shortened by 5 bases and J by 8 bases, with 7 bases between the two germline ends. From germline, CDR1 is MNHEY and CDR2 SMNVEV (reference sequence). The CDR3 length is 12 residues. CDR3 bases: TGTGCCAGCAGTAGGCAGGATTCACCCCTCCACTTT. Translation: CASSRQDSPLHF.

This clonotype was recorded once. The chain couples TRBV28 to TRBJ1-5, with 7 bases fitting TRBD1. From germline, CDR1 is MDHEN and CDR2 SYDVKM. This CDR3 is 14 amino acids long. V shed 3 bases, J shed 10 bases, and the junction held 9 bases outside the gene matches. The CDR3 DNA sequence: TGTGCCAGCAGTTTCGGGACAGCCTCTCGACCCCAGCATTTT. Amino acid sequence: CASSFGTASRPQHF. The full variable domain, with the rest looked up from reference TRBV28 and TRBJ1-5, is DVKVTQSSRYLVKRTGEKVFLECVQDMDHENMFWYRQDPGLGLRLIYFSYDVKMKEKGDIPEGYSVSREKKERFSLILESASTNQTSMYLCASSFGTASRPQHFGDGTRLSIL.

The CDR3 spells CSARDFSHANSPLHF. In nucleotides, the CDR3 is TGCAGTGCTAGAGATTTTTCCCATGCCAATTCACCCCTCCACTTT. The chain joins TRBV20-1 to TRBJ1-6, with unresolved D. This CDR3 region has 15 residues. Per germline, CDR1 DFQATT and CDR2 SNEGSKA (reference sequence). Deletions cut 0 bases from V and 7 bases from J, with 13 bases between.